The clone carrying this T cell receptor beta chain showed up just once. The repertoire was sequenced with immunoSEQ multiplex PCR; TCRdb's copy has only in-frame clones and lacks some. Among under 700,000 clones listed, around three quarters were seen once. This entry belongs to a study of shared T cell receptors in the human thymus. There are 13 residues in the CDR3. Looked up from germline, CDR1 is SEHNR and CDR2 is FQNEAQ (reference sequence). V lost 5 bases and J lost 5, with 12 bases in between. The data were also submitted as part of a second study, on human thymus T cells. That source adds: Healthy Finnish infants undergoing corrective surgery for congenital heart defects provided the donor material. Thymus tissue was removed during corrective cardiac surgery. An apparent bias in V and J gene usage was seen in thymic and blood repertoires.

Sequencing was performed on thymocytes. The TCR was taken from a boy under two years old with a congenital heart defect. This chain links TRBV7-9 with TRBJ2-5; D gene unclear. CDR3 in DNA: TGTGCCAGCAGCCTTCGTACCCGGGAGACCCAGTACTTC. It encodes CASSLRTRETQYF.